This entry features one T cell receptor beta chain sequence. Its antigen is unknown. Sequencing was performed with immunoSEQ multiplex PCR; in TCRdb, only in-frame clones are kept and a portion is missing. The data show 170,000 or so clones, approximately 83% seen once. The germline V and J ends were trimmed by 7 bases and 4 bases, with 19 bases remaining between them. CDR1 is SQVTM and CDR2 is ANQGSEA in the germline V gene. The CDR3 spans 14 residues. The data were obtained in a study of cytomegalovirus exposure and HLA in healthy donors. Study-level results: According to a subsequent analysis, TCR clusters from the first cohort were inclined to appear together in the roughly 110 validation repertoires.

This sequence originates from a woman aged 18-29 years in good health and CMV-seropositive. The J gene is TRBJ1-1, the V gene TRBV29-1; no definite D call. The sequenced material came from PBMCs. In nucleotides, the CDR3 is TGCAGCGCCTCCGGGAGCATGACTGGCACTGAAGCTTTCTTT. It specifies CSASGSMTGTEAFF.